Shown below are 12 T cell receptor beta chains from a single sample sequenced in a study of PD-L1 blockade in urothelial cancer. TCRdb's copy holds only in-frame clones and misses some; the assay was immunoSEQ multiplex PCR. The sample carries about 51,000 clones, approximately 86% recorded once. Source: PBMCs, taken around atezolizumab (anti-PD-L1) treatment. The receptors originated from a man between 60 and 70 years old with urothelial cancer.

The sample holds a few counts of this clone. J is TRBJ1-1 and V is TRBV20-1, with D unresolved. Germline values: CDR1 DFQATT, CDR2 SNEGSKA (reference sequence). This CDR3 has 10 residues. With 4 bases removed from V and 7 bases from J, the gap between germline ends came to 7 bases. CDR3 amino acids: CSAIAYEAFF. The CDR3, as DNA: TGCAGTGCTATAGCATATGAAGCTTTCTTT.

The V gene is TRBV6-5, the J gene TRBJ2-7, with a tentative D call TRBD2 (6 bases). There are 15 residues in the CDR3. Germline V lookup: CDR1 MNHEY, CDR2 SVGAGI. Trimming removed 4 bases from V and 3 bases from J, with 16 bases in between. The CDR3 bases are TGTGCCAGCAGTTTCCGCCGGGAGACGGACTACGAGCAGTACTTC. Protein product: CASSFRRETDYEQYF.

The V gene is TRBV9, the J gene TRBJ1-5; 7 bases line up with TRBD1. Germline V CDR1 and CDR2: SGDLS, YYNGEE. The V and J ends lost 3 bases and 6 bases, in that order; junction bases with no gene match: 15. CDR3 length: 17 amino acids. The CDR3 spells CASSARPAQGSCQPQHF. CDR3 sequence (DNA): TGTGCCAGCAGCGCTCGACCGGCACAGGGGAGTTGTCAGCCCCAGCATTTT.

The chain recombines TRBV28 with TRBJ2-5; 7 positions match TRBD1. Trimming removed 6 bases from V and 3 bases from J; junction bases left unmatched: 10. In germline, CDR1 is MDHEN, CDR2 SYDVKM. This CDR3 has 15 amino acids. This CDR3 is CASSPRGRLKETQYF. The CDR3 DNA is TGTGCCAGCAGCCCAAGGGGGCGCTTAAAAGAGACCCAGTACTTC.

CDR3 sequence: CASSSGGVNEAFF. The CDR3 DNA sequence: TGTGCCAGCAGCTCCGGGGGAGTTAATGAAGCTTTCTTT. The genes are TRBV7-9 and TRBJ1-1; a weak D match, TRBD1 (5 bases). The germline V gene encodes CDR1 SEHNR and CDR2 FQNEAQ (reference sequence). The CDR3 runs 13 residues. Trimming shortened V by 4 bases and J by 7 bases, and 13 bases separated the two germline ends.

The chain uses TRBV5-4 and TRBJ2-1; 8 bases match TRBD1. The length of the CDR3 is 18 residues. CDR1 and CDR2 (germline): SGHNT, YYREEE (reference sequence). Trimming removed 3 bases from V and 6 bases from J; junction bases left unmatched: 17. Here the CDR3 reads CASSSPDRGFMITNEQFF. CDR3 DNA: TGTGCCAGCAGCTCACCCGACAGGGGTTTTATGATAACCAATGAGCAGTTCTTC.

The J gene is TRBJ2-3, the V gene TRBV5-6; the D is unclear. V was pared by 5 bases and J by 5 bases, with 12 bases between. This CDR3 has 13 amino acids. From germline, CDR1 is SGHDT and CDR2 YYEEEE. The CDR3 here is CASSSSRLDTQYF. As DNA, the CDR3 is TGTGCCAGCAGTTCCTCGAGGTTAGATACGCAGTATTTT.

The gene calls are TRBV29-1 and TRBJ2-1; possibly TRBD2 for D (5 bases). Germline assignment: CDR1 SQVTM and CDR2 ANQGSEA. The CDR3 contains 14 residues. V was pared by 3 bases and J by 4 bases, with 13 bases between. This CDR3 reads CSVDQSGTYNEQFF. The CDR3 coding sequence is TGCAGCGTTGATCAGAGCGGTACGTACAATGAGCAGTTCTTC.

The CDR3 region is CASSYSTAASNYGYTF. The CDR3 nucleotides are TGTGCCAGCAGTTACTCGACAGCAGCTTCTAACTATGGCTACACCTTC. This chain connects TRBV6-5 to TRBJ1-2; D perhaps matches TRBD1 (5 bases). Germline loops: CDR1 MNHEY, CDR2 SVGAGI. The CDR3 extends over 16 amino acids. Trimming left V 0 bases short and J 0 bases short, with 11 bases between.

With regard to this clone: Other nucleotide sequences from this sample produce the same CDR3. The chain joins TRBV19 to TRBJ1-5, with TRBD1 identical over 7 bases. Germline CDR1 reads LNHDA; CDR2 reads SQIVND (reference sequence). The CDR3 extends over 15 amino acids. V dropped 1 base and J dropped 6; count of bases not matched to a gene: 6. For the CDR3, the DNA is TGTGCCAGTAGTATAGGGCAGGGGGTCTCTCAGCCCCAGCATTTT. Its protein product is CASSIGQGVSQPQHF.

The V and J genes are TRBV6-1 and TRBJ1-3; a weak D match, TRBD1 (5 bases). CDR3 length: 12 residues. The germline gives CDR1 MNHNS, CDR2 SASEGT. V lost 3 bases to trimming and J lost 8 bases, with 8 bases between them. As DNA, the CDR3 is TGTGCCAGCAGTGATCAGGGTTACACCATATATTTT. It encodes CASSDQGYTIYF.

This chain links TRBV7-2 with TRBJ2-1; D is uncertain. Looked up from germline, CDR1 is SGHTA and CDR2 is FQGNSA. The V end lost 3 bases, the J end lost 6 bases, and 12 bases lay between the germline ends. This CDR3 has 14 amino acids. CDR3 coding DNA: TGTGCCAGCAGCTTCTTTCAGGAAGTCAATGAGCAGTTCTTC. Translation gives CASSFFQEVNEQFF.